This is a list of T cell receptor beta chains from one sample in a study of cytomegalovirus exposure and HLA in healthy donors. Only in-frame clones appear in the TCRdb table, and some are missing; sequencing was by immunoSEQ multiplex PCR. The sample includes about 130,000 clones, 70% to 90% of them seen just once. Material for sequencing was PBMCs. These receptors were collected from a woman in her thirties or forties in good health and CMV-seropositive. The CDR3 runs from the conserved cysteine through the conserved F or W. The D gene is left open where the match is weak. Clone size is given for some rows only: seen once, a few or many times, or a class if the clone is expanded.

TRBV6-5	.	TRBJ2-1	.	TGTGCCAGCAGCCGCCAGTACAATGAGCAGTTCTTC	CASSRQYNEQFF
TRBV28	.	TRBJ2-1	.	TGTGCCAGCAGTCTCTCCTACAATGAGCAGTTCTTC	CASSLSYNEQFF
TRBV29-1	.	TRBJ1-1	.	TGCAGCGTCCGGGACATGATGAACACTGAAGCTTTCTTT	CSVRDMMNTEAFF
TRBV7-6	.	TRBJ2-7	.	TGTGCCAGCAGCTTAGAGGCAGCGGCAATATCCTACGAGCAGTACTTC	CASSLEAAAISYEQYF
TRBV4-3	.	TRBJ1-2	.	TGCGCCAGCAGCCAAGTGGCCCTTTTTGGCTACACCTTC	CASSQVALFGYTF
TRBV9	TRBD1	TRBJ2-1	.	TGTGCCAGCAGCCCTCTGCCACAGGGGTTACATGAGCAGTTCTTC	CASSPLPQGLHEQFF
TRBV7-8	.	TRBJ1-3	.	TGTGCCAGCAGCTCCCGCTCTGTACACCCCTCTGGAAACACCATATATTTT	CASSSRSVHPSGNTIYF
TRBV19	.	TRBJ2-7	.	TGTGCCAGTAGTATAGGAGGGAACGAGCAGTACTTC	CASSIGGNEQYF
TRBV7-3	.	TRBJ1-1	.	TGTGCCAGCAGGGGGGGAAACACTGAAGCTTTCTTT	CASRGGNTEAFF
TRBV29-1	TRBD2	TRBJ2-1	few	TGCAGCGGCCAAACCACTAGCGGAGCATACAATGAGCAGTTCTTC	CSGQTTSGAYNEQFF
TRBV5-1	TRBD1	TRBJ1-4	.	TGCGCCAGCAGCTTGGGGACAGGGTCGGGGAGTGAAAAACTGTTTTTT	CASSLGTGSGSEKLFF
TRBV19	.	TRBJ1-1	.	TGTGCCAGTAGTATACTCAGTAACCTGGACATGAACACTGAAGCTTTCTTT	CASSILSNLDMNTEAFF
TRBV6-1	.	TRBJ1-2	.	TGTGCCAGCAGTGTCGACGGGAGGGGGGGTAACTATGGCTACACCTTC	CASSVDGRGGNYGYTF
TRBV25-1	TRBD1	TRBJ2-7	.	TGTGCCAGCAGCTTCGGGACAGGGACCTACGAGCAGTACTTC	CASSFGTGTYEQYF
TRBV7-6	TRBD1	TRBJ1-3	few	TGTGCCAGCAGCTTAACAGGGGTGGAAAACACCATATATTTT	CASSLTGVENTIYF
TRBV7-9	TRBD1	TRBJ1-1	few	TGTGCCAGCACCCATATCCCTCACAGGGGGAACACTGAAGCTTTCTTT	CASTHIPHRGNTEAFF
TRBV4-2	TRBD2	TRBJ2-7	.	TGTGCCAGCAGCCAAGCTGGGGGAGGGAAGGAATACGAGCAGTACTTC	CASSQAGGGKEYEQYF
TRBV7-9	.	TRBJ2-6	few	TGTGCCAGCAGCCGGACAGAGAGATCTGGGGCCAACGTCCTGACTTTC	CASSRTERSGANVLTF
TRBV19	TRBD1	TRBJ2-7	.	TGTGCCAGTAGTATAGTGGTAGGGGACAGGGGACTCTACGAGCAGTACTTC	CASSIVVGDRGLYEQYF
TRBV5-1	TRBD2	TRBJ2-3	.	TGCGCCAGCAGCTCAACTAGCGGGAGCACAGATACGCAGTATTTT	CASSSTSGSTDTQYF
TRBV19	.	TRBJ1-4	.	TGTGCCAGTAGTATAGTTGGGGCCCTCGGGAGCGAAAAACTGTTTTTT	CASSIVGALGSEKLFF
TRBV9	TRBD1	TRBJ1-4	once	TGTGCCAGCAGCGTAGAGGGGGCAAGTAATGAAAAACTGTTTTTT	CASSVEGASNEKLFF
TRBV27	TRBD2	TRBJ2-6	once	TGTGCCACACGGGAAGCGGGGGCCGGGGCCAACGTCCTGACTTTC	CATREAGAGANVLTF
TRBV6-6	.	TRBJ2-1	medium-sized	TGTGCCAGCAGTTACGGTAGAAAGCAGTTCTTC	CASSYGRKQFF